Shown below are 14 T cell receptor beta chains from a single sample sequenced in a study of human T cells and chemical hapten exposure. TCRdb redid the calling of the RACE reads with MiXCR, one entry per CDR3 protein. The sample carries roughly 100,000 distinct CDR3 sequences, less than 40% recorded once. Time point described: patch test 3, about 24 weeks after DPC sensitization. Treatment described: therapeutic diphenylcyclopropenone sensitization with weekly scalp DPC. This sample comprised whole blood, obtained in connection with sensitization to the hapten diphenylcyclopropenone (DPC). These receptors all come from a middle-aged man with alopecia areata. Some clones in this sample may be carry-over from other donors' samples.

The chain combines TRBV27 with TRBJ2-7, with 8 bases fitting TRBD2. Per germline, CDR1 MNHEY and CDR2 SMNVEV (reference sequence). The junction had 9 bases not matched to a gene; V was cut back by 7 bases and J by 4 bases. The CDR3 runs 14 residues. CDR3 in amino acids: CASKRVAGGYEQYV. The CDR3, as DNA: TGTGCCAGCAAGCGAGTGGCGGGAGGATACGAGCAGTACGTC.

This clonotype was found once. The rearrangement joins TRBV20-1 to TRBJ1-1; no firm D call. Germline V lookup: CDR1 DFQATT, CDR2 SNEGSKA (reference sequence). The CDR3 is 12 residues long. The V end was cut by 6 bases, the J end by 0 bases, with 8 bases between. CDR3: CSANILNTEAFF. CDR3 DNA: TGCAGTGCGAACATCCTGAACACTGAAGCTTTCTTT.

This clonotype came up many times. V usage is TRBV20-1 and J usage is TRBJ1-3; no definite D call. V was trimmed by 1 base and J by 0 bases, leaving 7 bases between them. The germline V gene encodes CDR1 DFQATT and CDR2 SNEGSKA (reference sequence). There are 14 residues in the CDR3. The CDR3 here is CSARVESSGNTIYF. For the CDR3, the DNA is TGCAGTGCTAGAGTCGAAAGCTCTGGAAACACCATATATTTT.

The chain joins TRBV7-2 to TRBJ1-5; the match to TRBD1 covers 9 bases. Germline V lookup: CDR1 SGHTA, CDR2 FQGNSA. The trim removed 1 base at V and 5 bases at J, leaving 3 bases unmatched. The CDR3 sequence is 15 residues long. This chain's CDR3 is CASSLVGTGYQPQHF. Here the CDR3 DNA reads TGTGCCAGCAGCTTAGTAGGGACAGGGTATCAGCCCCAGCATTTT.

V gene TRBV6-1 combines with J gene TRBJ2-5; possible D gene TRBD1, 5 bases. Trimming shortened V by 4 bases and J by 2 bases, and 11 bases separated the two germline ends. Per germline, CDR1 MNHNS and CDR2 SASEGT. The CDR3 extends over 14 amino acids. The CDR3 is CASSGNRLQETQYF. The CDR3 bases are TGTGCCAGCAGTGGAAACAGGCTACAAGAGACCCAGTACTTC.

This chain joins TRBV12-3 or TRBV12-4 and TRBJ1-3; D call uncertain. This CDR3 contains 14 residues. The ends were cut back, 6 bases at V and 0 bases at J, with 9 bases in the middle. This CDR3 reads CASSRMLSGNTIYF. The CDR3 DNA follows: TGTGCCAGCAGCCGGATGCTCTCTGGAAACACCATATATTTT.

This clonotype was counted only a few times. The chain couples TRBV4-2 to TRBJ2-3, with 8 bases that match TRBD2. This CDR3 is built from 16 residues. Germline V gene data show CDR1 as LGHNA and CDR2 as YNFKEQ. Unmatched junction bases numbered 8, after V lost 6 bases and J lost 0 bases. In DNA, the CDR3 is TGTGCCAGCAGTACAGTAGCGGGGACAAGCACAGATACGCAGTATTTT. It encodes CASSTVAGTSTDTQYF.

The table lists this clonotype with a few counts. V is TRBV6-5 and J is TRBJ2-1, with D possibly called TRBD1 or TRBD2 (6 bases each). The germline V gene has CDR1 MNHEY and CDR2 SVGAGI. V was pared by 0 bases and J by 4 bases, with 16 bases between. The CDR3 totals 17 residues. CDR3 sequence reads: CASSYSGKGGSYNEQFF. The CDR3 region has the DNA TGTGCCAGCAGTTACTCGGGTAAAGGGGGGAGTTACAATGAGCAGTTCTTC.

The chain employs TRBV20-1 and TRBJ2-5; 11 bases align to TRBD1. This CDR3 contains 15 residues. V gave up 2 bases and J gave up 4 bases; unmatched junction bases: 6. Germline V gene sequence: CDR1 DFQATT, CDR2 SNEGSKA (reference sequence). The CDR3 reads CSARWDRGCVETQYF. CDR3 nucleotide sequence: TGCAGTGCTAGATGGGACAGGGGGTGCGTAGAGACCCAGTACTTC.

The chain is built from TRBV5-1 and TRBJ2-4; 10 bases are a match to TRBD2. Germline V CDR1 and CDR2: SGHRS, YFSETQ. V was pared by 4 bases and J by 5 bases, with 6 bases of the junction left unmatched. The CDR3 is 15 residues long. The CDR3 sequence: CASSPTGTSENIQYF. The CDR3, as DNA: TGCGCCAGCAGCCCCACCGGGACTAGCGAAAACATTCAGTACTTC.

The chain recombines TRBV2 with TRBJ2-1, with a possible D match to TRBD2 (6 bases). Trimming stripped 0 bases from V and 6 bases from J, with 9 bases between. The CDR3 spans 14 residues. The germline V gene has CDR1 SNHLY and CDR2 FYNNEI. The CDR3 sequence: CASSEAGGINEQFF. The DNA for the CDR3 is TGTGCCAGCAGTGAAGCCGGGGGTATCAATGAGCAGTTCTTC.

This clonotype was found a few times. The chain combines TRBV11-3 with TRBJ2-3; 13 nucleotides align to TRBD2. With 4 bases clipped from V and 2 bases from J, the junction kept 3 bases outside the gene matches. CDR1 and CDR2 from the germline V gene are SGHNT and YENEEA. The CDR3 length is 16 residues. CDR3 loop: CASSSGLAGVTDTQYF. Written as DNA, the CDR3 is TGTGCCAGCAGCTCAGGACTAGCGGGAGTCACAGATACGCAGTATTTT.

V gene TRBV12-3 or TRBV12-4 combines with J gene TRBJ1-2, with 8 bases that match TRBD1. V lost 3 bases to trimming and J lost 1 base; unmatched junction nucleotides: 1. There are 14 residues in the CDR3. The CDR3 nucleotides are TGTGCCAGCAGTTTGACAGGGGATAACTATGGCTACACCTTC. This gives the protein CASSLTGDNYGYTF.

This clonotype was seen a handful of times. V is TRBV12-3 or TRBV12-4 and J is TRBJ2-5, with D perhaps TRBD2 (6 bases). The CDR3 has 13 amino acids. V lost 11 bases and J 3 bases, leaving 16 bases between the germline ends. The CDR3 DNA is TGTGCCTGCCCTTCTTGGGGGGAAGAGACCCAGTACTTC. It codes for CACPSWGEETQYF.